The clone carrying this T cell receptor beta chain was observed many times. Its cognate antigen is unknown. This sample is drawn from a study of T-cell reconstitution after alpha-beta-depleted transplantation in children. The study, taken as a whole, reports: Certain patients had high TCRbeta diversity at day 60, and it came from recipient T cells and thymic progenitors that survived.

For TCRbeta, the library was prepared with unique molecular identifiers. TCRdb recomputed calls from the PCR reads with MiXCR, one row per CDR3 protein. The sample lists roughly 200,000 distinct CDR3 sequences, roughly a tenth occurring once. The length of the CDR3 is 14 residues. V shed 1 base and J shed 5 bases, with 12 bases lying between them. Germline lookup yields CDR1 SGHRS and CDR2 YFSETQ. The sequence came from a child younger than two with acute myeloid leukemia, due to receive a stem cell transplant. Sequences were derived from PBMCs, sampled before TCRalphabeta/CD19-depleted stem cell transplant. This rearrangement joins TRBV5-1 to TRBJ1-1, with a tentative D call TRBD1 (5 bases). The DNA for the CDR3 is TGCGCCAGCAGCTTGTTGAGGGCAGGGACTGAAGCTTTCTTT. Its protein product is CASSLLRAGTEAFF. The whole variable domain, filled in from reference TRBV5-1 and TRBJ1-1, reads KAGVTQTPRYLIKTRGQQVTLSCSPISGHRSVSWYQQTPGQGLQFLFEYFSETQRNKGNFPGRFSGRQFSNSRSEMNVSTLELGDSALYLCASSLLRAGTEAFFGQGTRLTVV.